This T cell receptor (beta chain) was documented in a study of blood T cell repertoires in COVID-19. V was pared by 5 bases and J by 3 bases, with 12 bases between. In germline, CDR1 is LNHDA, CDR2 SQIVND (reference sequence). CDR3 length equals 14 residues. Sequencing used immunoSEQ multiplex PCR; TCRdb keeps in-frame clones, though not all of them. The table lists 150,000 or so clones, roughly 84% of them singletons, with approximately 5.7% in the top ten. The sequence derives from a woman aged 50 to 65 who had been exposed to COVID-19. J is TRBJ2-3 and V is TRBV19; possibly TRBD1 for D (5 bases). What was sequenced was PBMCs or T cells enriched from blood (not recorded which). The CDR3 nucleotides are TGTGCCAGTAGTTTCAGGGTTATGACAGATACGCAGTATTTT. This translates into CASSFRVMTDTQYF.